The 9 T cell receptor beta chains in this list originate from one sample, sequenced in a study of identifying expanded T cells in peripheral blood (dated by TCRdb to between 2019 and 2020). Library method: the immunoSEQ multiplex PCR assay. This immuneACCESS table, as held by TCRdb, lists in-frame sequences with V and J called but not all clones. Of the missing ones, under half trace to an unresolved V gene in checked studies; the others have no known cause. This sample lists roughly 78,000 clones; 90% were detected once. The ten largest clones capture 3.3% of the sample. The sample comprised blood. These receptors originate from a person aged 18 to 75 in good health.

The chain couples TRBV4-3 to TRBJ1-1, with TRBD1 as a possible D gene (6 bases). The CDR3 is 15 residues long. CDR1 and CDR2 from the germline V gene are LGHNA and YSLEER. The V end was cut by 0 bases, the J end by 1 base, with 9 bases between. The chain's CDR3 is CASSQEVGGNTEAFF. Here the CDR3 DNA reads TGCGCCAGCAGCCAAGAAGTAGGGGGGAACACTGAAGCTTTCTTT.

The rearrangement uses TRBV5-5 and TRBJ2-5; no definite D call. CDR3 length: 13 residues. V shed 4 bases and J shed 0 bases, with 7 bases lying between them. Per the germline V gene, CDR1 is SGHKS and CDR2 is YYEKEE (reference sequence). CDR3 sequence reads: CASSPYNQETQYF. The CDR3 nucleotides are TGTGCCAGCAGCCCCTACAACCAAGAGACCCAGTACTTC.

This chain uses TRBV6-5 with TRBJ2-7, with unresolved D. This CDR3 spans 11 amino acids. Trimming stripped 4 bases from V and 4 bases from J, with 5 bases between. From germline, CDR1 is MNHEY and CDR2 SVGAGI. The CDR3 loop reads CASSFMYEQYF. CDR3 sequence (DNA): TGTGCCAGCAGTTTTATGTACGAGCAGTACTTC.

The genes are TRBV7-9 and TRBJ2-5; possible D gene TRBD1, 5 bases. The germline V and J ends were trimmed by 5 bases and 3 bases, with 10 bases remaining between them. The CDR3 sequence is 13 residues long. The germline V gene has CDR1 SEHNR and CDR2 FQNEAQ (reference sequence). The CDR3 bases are TGTGCCAGCAGCCGCGACAGCAAAGAGACCCAGTACTTC. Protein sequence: CASSRDSKETQYF.

CDR3 residues: CASSRDRASGNTIYF. DNA of the CDR3: TGTGCCAGCAGCCGGGACAGGGCCTCTGGAAACACCATATATTTT. V is TRBV6-9 and J is TRBJ1-3; 9 nucleotides align to TRBD1. Losses at the gene ends were 6 bases for V and 0 bases for J; bases not matched to a gene: 3. The CDR3 totals 15 residues. Germline lookup yields CDR1 MNHGY and CDR2 SVAAGI.

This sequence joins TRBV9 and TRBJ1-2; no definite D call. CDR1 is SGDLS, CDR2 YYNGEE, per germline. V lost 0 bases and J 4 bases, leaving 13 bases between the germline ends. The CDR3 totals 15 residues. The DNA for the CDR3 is TGTGCCAGCAGCGTAGATTCCGACCCCAGCTATGGCTACACCTTC. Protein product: CASSVDSDPSYGYTF.

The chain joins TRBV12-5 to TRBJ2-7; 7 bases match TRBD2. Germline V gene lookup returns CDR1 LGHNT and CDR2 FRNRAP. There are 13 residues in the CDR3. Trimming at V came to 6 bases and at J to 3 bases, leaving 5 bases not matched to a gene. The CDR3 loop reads CASGRGGFYEQYF. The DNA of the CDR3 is TGTGCTAGTGGACGCGGGGGATTCTACGAGCAGTACTTC.

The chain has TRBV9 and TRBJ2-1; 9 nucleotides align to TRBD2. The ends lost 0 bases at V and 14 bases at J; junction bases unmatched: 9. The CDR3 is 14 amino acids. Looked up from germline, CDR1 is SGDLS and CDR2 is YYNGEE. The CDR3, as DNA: TGTGCCAGCAGCGTAGCGGTAGCGGGAGATTCGAAGTTCTTC. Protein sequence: CASSVAVAGDSKFF.

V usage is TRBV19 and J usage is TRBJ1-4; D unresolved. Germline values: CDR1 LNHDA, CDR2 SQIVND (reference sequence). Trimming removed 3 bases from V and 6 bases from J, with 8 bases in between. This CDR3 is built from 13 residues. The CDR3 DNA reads TGTGCCAGTAGTATTCGCCGCGATGAAAAACTGTTTTTT. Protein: CASSIRRDEKLFF. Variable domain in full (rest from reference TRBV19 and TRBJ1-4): DGGITQSPKYLFRKEGQNVTLSCEQNLNHDAMYWYRQDPGQGLRLIYYSQIVNDFQKGDIAEGYSVSREKKESFPLTVTSAQKNPTAFYLCASSIRRDEKLFFGSGTQLSVL.